The 21 T cell receptor beta chains presented below share a single source sample, sequenced in a study of blood T cell repertoires in COVID-19. Profiled with immunoSEQ multiplex PCR; TCRdb holds only in-frame clones, not every one. The repertoire holds under 200,000 clones, with about 85% as singletons. What was sequenced was PBMCs or T cells enriched from blood (not recorded which). These receptors were taken from a woman aged 40 to 50 with acute COVID-19.

The chain uses TRBV28 and TRBJ1-3, with 7 positions matching TRBD1. The CDR3 covers 14 residues. V shed 6 bases, J shed 4 bases, and the junction held 6 bases outside the gene matches. CDR1 MDHEN and CDR2 SYDVKM come from the germline V gene. In DNA, the CDR3 is TGTGCCAGCAGGCCACAGGGGTCCGGAAACACCATATATTTT. Protein: CASRPQGSGNTIYF.

The count of this clone is one. This chain links TRBV27 with TRBJ1-2; 7 nucleotides line up with TRBD1. The CDR3 runs to 13 residues. V lost 5 bases to trimming and J lost 2 bases; unmatched junction nucleotides: 2. Germline V gene data show CDR1 as MNHEY and CDR2 as SMNVEV (reference sequence). In DNA, the CDR3 is TGTGCCAGCAGTCGACAGGGCAACTATGGCTACACCTTC. This gives the protein CASSRQGNYGYTF.

This chain joins TRBV11-3 and TRBJ2-5, with a possible D match to TRBD1 (5 bases). Germline lookup yields CDR1 SGHNT and CDR2 YENEEA. Trimming left V 5 bases short and J 5 bases short, with 15 bases between. The CDR3 covers 14 residues. The CDR3 protein is CASSRKGFGETQYF. The CDR3 DNA is TGTGCCAGCAGCCGTAAGGGGTTTGGGGAGACCCAGTACTTC.

This clone was seen repeatedly, ten times or more. CDR3 DNA sequence: TGTGCCAGCTCCCCCCAAGGACAGGGGGACCGTCGAAATGGCTACACCTTC. This sequence encodes CASSPQGQGDRRNGYTF. This chain connects TRBV18 to TRBJ1-2; 10 bases fit TRBD1. The germline CDR1 and CDR2 sequences are KGHSH and LQKENI. V trimming: 6 bases; J trimming: 6 bases; junction bases outside the gene matches: 16. The CDR3 extends over 17 amino acids.

The genes are TRBV2 and TRBJ2-1; TRBD2 aligns across 7 bases. This CDR3 region has 12 residues. Germline lookup yields CDR1 SNHLY and CDR2 FYNNEI. After removal of 5 bases from V and 7 bases from J, the junction contained 2 bases not matched to a gene. CDR3 in amino acids: CASSLGGNEQFF. The CDR3 DNA follows: TGTGCCAGCAGTCTGGGGGGGAATGAGCAGTTCTTC.

V usage is TRBV7-9 and J usage is TRBJ1-1; no definite D call. V was cut by 2 bases and J by 6 bases, with 10 bases left in between. Germline-derived CDR1 and CDR2 are SEHNR and FQNEAQ (reference sequence). This CDR3 spans 13 amino acids. Here the CDR3 reads CASSLQKGAEAFF. CDR3 nucleotides: TGTGCCAGCAGCTTACAGAAGGGAGCTGAAGCTTTCTTT. The whole variable domain, filled in from reference TRBV7-9 and TRBJ1-1, reads DTGVSQNPRHKITKRGQNVTFRCDPISEHNRLYWYRQTLGQGPEFLTYFQNEAQLEKSRLLSDRFSAERPKGSFSTLEIQRTEQGDSAMYLCASSLQKGAEAFFGQGTRLTVV.

This rearrangement joins TRBV5-5 to TRBJ2-5, with D perhaps TRBD2 (5 bases). The CDR3 is 15 amino acids. CDR1 is SGHKS, CDR2 YYEKEE, per germline (reference sequence). The ends were cut back, 2 bases at V and 1 base at J, with 12 bases in the middle. Written as DNA, the CDR3 is TGTGCCAGCAGCTTTCCTGGACTTCTCCAAGAGACCCAGTACTTC. This translates into CASSFPGLLQETQYF.

The chain recombines TRBV3-1 (or the pseudogene TRBV3-2) with TRBJ1-2; 7 bases align to TRBD1. The V gene's germline CDR1 is LGHDT and CDR2 YNNKEL (reference sequence). The V and J ends lost 4 bases and 4 bases, in that order; junction bases with no gene match: 9. This CDR3 has 15 residues. The DNA of the CDR3 is TGTGCCAGCAGCCTTACCGGGACAGCTCTCTATGGCTACACCTTC. Residues: CASSLTGTALYGYTF.

The chain combines TRBV27 with TRBJ2-1, with 9 positions matching TRBD2. Germline V gene data show CDR1 as MNHEY and CDR2 as SMNVEV (reference sequence). Unmatched junction bases numbered 7, after V lost 6 bases and J lost 7 bases. The CDR3 sequence is 14 residues long. CDR3 amino acids: CASSDAGGANEQFF. The DNA for the CDR3 is TGTGCCAGCAGCGATGCGGGAGGGGCAAATGAGCAGTTCTTC.

This sequence joins TRBV6-1 and TRBJ2-2, with a weak D call TRBD2 (5 bases). Trimming removed 2 bases from V and 3 bases from J, with 7 bases in between. The CDR3 totals 14 residues. Germline loops: CDR1 MNHNS, CDR2 SASEGT. In DNA, the CDR3 is TGTGCCAGCAGTGAATCCGGGGACACCGGGGAGCTGTTTTTT. This codes for CASSESGDTGELFF.

The V and J genes are TRBV2 and TRBJ1-2; TRBD1 might be the D (6 bases). CDR1 and CDR2 from the germline V gene are SNHLY and FYNNEI. The V gene lost 7 bases and the J gene lost 2 bases, with 17 bases spanning the gap. There are 15 residues in the CDR3. The chain's CDR3 is CASILGQSTNYGYTF. CDR3 DNA sequence: TGTGCCAGCATTCTCGGACAGTCAACCAACTATGGCTACACCTTC.

Only one count was recorded for this clone. The V gene is TRBV4-1, the J gene TRBJ2-7; TRBD1 matches at 7 bases. Germline-derived CDR1 and CDR2 are MGHRA and YSYEKL. The V gene end was trimmed by 2 bases and the J gene end by 4 bases; junction bases not matched to a gene: 8. This CDR3 has 15 amino acids. The CDR3 loop reads CASSQTPGQYYEQYF. The CDR3 DNA follows: TGCGCCAGCAGCCAAACGCCGGGACAGTATTACGAGCAGTACTTC.

This sequence joins TRBV18 and TRBJ1-5; TRBD1 matches 9 bases. CDR3 length: 14 amino acids. The germline gives CDR1 KGHSH, CDR2 LQKENI. The junction had 4 bases not matched to a gene; V was cut back by 4 bases and J by 6 bases. CDR3 nucleotides: TGTGCCAGCTCACTGACAGGGGGTCGTCAGCCCCAGCATTTT. Its translation is CASSLTGGRQPQHF.

The chain links TRBV11-3 to TRBJ2-1; tentatively, D is TRBD2 (6 bases). CDR1 is SGHNT, CDR2 YENEEA, per germline. Trimming pared 0 bases from V and 5 bases from J, leaving 11 bases between. This CDR3 region has 15 residues. For the CDR3, the DNA is TGTGCCAGCAGCTTAGATCGGGTAGCGGACAATGAGCAGTTCTTC. This encodes CASSLDRVADNEQFF.

This clone was recorded only once. The rearrangement uses TRBV7-9 and TRBJ1-1, with 7 bases matching TRBD1. Germline CDR1 is SEHNR and CDR2 is FQNEAQ (reference sequence). The CDR3 is made up of 15 amino acids. With 5 bases clipped from V and 1 base from J, the junction kept 7 bases outside the gene matches. This chain's CDR3 is CASSTHRGRNTEAFF. For the CDR3, the DNA is TGTGCCAGCAGCACCCACAGGGGAAGGAACACTGAAGCTTTCTTT.

The V gene is TRBV21-1, the J gene TRBJ2-5; no check of the table's D call, TRBD2, against the DNA was made. TRBV21-1 is deemed a pseudogene. This CDR3 comprises 15 residues. The CDR3 here is CASSRGLATQETQYF. DNA of the CDR3: TGTGCCAGCAGCAGGGGACTAGCGACCCAAGAGACCCAGTACTTC.

The chain recombines TRBV6-8 with TRBJ2-6; possibly TRBD2 for D (5 bases). The germline CDR1 and CDR2 sequences are MNHGY and SAAAGT. The CDR3 is 15 residues long. Trimming took off 5 bases at V and 0 bases at J, with 8 bases between the two ends. The CDR3 loop reads CASSGGSSGANVLTF. The CDR3 bases are TGTGCCAGCAGTGGTGGGAGCTCTGGGGCCAACGTCCTGACTTTC.

The rearrangement uses TRBV18 and TRBJ1-4; the match to TRBD1 covers 7 bases. Germline lookup yields CDR1 KGHSH and CDR2 LQKENI. The junction had 15 bases not matched to a gene; V was cut back by 6 bases and J by 8 bases. This CDR3 has 16 residues. CDR3 loop: CASSHGTGTDGEKLFF. For the CDR3, the DNA is TGTGCCAGCTCTCATGGGACCGGGACAGACGGCGAAAAACTGTTTTTT.

Only a few counts were recorded for this clone. The chain has TRBV19 and TRBJ1-1, with 8 bases lining up with TRBD1. V shed 1 base, J shed 5 bases, and the junction held 0 bases outside the gene matches. Looked up from germline, CDR1 is LNHDA and CDR2 is SQIVND (reference sequence). The CDR3 consists of 13 residues. For the CDR3, the DNA is TGTGCCAGTAGTATAGGGGACAGGACTGAAGCTTTCTTT. Protein: CASSIGDRTEAFF. Filled out from reference TRBV19 and TRBJ1-1, the complete variable domain reads DGGITQSPKYLFRKEGQNVTLSCEQNLNHDAMYWYRQDPGQGLRLIYYSQIVNDFQKGDIAEGYSVSREKKESFPLTVTSAQKNPTAFYLCASSIGDRTEAFFGQGTRLTVV.

The chain combines TRBV24-1 with TRBJ2-1; TRBD2 aligns across 13 bases. This CDR3 region has 16 residues. The J segment lost 5 bases and the V segment lost 3 bases, leaving 3 bases of the junction unmatched. Germline CDR1 is KGHDR and CDR2 is SFDVKD. The DNA of the CDR3 is TGTGCCACCAGTGATCCAGGACTAGCGGGAGACAATGAGCAGTTCTTC. This gives the protein CATSDPGLAGDNEQFF.

CDR3 in amino acids: CASRTSYFSYEQYV. DNA of the CDR3: TGTGCCAGCAGAACTAGTTACTTTTCCTACGAGCAGTACGTC. This chain links TRBV9 with TRBJ2-7; perhaps TRBD2 as D (5 bases). The CDR3 covers 14 residues. Trimming stripped 5 bases from V and 1 base from J, with 13 bases between. From germline, CDR1 is SGDLS and CDR2 YYNGEE.